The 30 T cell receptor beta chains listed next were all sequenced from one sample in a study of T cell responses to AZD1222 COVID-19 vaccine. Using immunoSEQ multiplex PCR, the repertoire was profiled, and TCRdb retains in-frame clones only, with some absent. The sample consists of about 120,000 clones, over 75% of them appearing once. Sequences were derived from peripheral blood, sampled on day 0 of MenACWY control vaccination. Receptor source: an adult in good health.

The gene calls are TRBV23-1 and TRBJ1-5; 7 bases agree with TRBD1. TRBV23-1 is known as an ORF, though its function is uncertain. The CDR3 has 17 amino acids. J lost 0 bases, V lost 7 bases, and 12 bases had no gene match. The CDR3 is CASNSTRQGYSNQPQHF. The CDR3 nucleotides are TGCGCCAGCAACAGCACCCGACAGGGATATAGCAATCAGCCCCAGCATTTT.

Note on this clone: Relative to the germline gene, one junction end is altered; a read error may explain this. The CDR3 DNA sequence: TGTGCCAGCAGCCCCTCGCTGGGGGGACCATATAATTTT. Protein: CASSPSLGGPYNF. The rearrangement joins TRBV11-2 to TRBJ1-4; D may be TRBD1 (5 bases). Germline CDR1 is SGHAT and CDR2 is FQNNGV. The CDR3 loop spans 13 amino acids.

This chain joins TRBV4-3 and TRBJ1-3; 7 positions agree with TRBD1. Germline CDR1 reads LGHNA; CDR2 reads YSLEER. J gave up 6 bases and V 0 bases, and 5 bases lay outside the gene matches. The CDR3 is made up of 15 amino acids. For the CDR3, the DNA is TGCGCCAGCAGCCAAGACAGGGGGGTGATAAACACCATATATTTT. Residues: CASSQDRGVINTIYF.

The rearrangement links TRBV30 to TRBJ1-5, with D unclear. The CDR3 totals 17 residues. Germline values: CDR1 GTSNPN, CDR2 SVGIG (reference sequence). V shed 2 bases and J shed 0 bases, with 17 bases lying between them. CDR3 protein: CAWSRGLLDDSNQPQHF. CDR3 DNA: TGTGCCTGGAGTAGAGGACTCTTGGACGATAGCAATCAGCCCCAGCATTTT. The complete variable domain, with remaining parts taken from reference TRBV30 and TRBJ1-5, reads SQTIHQWPATLVQPVGSPLSLECTVEGTSNPNLYWYRQAAGRGLQLLFYSVGIGQISSEVPQNLSASRPQDRQFILSSKKLLLSDSGFYLCAWSRGLLDDSNQPQHFGDGTRLSIL.

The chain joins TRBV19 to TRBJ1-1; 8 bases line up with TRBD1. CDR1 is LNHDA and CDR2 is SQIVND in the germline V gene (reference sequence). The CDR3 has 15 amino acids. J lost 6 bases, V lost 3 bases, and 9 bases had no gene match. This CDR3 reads CASSMRTGMWPEAFF. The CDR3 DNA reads TGTGCCAGTAGTATGAGGACAGGGATGTGGCCTGAAGCTTTCTTT. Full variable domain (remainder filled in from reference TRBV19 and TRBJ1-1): DGGITQSPKYLFRKEGQNVTLSCEQNLNHDAMYWYRQDPGQGLRLIYYSQIVNDFQKGDIAEGYSVSREKKESFPLTVTSAQKNPTAFYLCASSMRTGMWPEAFFGQGTRLTVV.

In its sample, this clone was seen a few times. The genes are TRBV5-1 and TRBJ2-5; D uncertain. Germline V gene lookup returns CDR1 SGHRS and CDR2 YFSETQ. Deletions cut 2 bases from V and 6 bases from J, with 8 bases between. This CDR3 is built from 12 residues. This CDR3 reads CASSLHGQTQYF. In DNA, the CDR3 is TGCGCCAGCAGCTTACACGGGCAGACCCAGTACTTC.

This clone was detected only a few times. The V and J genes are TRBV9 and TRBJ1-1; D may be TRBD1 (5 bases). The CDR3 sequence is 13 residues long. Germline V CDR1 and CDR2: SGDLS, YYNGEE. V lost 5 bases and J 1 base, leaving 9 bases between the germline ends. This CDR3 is CASSRQSNTEAFF. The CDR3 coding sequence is TGTGCCAGCAGTAGACAGTCGAACACTGAAGCTTTCTTT.

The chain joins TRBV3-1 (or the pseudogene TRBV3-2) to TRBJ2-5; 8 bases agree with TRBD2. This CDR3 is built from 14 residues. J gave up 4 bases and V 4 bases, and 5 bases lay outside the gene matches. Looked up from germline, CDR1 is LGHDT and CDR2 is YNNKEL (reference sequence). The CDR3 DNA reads TGTGCCAGCAGCCCACGGGGGGGCGGAGAGACCCAGTACTTC. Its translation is CASSPRGGGETQYF.

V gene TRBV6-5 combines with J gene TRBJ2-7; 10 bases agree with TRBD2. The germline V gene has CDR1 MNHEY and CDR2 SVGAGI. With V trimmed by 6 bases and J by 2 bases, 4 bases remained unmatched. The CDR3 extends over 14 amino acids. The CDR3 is CASRRLAGPYEQYF. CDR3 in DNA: TGTGCCAGCAGGCGACTAGCGGGCCCCTACGAGCAGTACTTC.

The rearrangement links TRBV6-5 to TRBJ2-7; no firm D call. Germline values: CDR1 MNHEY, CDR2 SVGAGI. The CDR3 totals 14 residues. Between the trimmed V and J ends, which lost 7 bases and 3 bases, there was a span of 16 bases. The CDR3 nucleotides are TGTGCCAGCACACTGTCCGCAGGAAACTACGAGCAGTACTTC. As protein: CASTLSAGNYEQYF.

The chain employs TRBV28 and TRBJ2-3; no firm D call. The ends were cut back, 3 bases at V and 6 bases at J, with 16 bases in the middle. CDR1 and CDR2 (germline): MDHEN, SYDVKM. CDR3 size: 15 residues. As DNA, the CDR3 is TGTGCCAGCAGTTTTCTGGTAAAGAGTCGGGATACGCAGTATTTT. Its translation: CASSFLVKSRDTQYF.

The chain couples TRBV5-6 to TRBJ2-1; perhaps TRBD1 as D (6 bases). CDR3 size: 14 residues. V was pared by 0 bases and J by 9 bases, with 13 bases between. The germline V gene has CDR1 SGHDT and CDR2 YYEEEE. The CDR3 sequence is CASSLVIQGGEQFF. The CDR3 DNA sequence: TGTGCCAGCAGCTTGGTAATACAGGGTGGTGAGCAGTTCTTC. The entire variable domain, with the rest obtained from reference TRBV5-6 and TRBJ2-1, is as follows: DAGVTQSPTHLIKTRGQQVTLRCSPKSGHDTVSWYQQALGQGPQFIFQYYEEEERQRGNFPDRFSGHQFPNYSSELNVNALLLGDSALYLCASSLVIQGGEQFFGPGTRLTVL.

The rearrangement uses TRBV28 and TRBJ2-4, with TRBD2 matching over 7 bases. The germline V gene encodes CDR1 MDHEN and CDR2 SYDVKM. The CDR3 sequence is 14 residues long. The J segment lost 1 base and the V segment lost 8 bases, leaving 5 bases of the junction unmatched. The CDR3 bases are TGTGCCAGCCGTGAGGGAGGGGCCAAAAACATTCAGTACTTC. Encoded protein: CASREGGAKNIQYF.

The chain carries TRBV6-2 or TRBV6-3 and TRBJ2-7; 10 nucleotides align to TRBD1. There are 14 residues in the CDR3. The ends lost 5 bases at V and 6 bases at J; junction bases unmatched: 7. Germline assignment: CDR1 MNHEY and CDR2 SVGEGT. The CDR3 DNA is TGTGCCAGCAGTGACCCGGGACAGGGGCCCGAGCAGTACTTC. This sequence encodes CASSDPGQGPEQYF.

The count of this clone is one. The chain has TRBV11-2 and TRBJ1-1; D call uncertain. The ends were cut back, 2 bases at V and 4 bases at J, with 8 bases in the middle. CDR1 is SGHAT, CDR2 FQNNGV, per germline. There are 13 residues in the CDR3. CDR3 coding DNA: TGTGCCAGCAGCTTAACGCCCCCCACTGAAGCTTTCTTT. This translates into CASSLTPPTEAFF.

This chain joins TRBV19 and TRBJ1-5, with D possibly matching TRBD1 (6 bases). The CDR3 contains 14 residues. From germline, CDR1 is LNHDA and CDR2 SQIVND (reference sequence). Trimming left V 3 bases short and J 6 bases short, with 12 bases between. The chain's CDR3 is CASSINRVSQPQHF. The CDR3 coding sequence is TGTGCCAGTAGTATTAACAGGGTCAGTCAGCCCCAGCATTTT.

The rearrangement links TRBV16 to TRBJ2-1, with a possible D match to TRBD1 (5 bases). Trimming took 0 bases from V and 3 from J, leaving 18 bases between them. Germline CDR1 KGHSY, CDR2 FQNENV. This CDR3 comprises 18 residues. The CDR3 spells CASSQSGRAGWNYNEQFF. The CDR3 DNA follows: TGTGCCAGCAGCCAATCGGGCAGGGCCGGGTGGAACTACAATGAGCAGTTCTTC.

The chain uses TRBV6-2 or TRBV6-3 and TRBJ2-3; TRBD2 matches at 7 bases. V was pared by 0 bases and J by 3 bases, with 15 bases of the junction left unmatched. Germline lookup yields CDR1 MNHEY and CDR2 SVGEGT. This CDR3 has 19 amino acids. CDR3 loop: CASSYSAFSLRGRTDTQYF. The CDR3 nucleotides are TGTGCCAGCAGTTACTCGGCCTTCTCGTTGCGGGGGAGGACAGATACGCAGTATTTT.

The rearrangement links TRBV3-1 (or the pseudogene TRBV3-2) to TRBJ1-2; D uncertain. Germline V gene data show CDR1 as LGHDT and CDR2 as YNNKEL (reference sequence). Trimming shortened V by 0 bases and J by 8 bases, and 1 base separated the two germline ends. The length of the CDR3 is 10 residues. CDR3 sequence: CASSQEGYTF. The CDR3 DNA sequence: TGTGCCAGCAGCCAAGAAGGCTACACCTTC.

For the CDR3, the DNA is TGTGCCAGCAGCTTAAGCCCAGGGGGCACAAGGTCACCCCTCCACTTT. Translation gives CASSLSPGGTRSPLHF. The genes are TRBV7-2 and TRBJ1-6; 8 bases line up with TRBD1. V was pared by 2 bases and J by 10 bases, with 10 bases of the junction left unmatched. The V gene's germline CDR1 is SGHTA and CDR2 FQGNSA. CDR3 length: 16 amino acids.

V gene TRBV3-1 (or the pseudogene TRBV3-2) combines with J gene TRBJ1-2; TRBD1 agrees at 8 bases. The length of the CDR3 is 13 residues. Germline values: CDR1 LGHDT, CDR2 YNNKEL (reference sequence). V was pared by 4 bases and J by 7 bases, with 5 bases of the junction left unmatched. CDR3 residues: CASSLRTGSGYTF. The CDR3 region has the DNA TGTGCCAGCAGCCTACGGACAGGGAGTGGCTACACCTTC.

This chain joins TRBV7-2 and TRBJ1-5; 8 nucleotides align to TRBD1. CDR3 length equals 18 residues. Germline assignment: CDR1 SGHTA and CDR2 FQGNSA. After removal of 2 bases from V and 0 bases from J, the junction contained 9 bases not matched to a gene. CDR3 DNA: TGTGCCAGCAGCTTATGGACAGGGTCCTCGCATAGCAATCAGCCCCAGCATTTT. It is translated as CASSLWTGSSHSNQPQHF.

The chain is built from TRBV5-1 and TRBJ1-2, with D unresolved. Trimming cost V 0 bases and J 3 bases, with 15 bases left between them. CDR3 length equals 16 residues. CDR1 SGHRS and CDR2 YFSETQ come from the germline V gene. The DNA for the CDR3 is TGCGCCAGCAGCTTGGCCGCCGGACCCTTTTACTATGGCTACACCTTC. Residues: CASSLAAGPFYYGYTF.

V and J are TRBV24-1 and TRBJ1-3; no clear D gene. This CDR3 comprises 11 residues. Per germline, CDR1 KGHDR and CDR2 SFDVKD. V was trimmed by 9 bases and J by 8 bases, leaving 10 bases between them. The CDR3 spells CATAQEDTIYF. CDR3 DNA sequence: TGTGCCACCGCCCAGGAGGACACCATATATTTT.

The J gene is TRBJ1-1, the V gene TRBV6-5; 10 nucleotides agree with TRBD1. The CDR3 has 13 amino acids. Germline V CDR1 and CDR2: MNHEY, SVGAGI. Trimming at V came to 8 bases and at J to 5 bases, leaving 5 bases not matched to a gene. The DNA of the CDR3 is TGTGCCAGCGAAGGGACAGGGGAAACTGAAGCTTTCTTT. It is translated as CASEGTGETEAFF.

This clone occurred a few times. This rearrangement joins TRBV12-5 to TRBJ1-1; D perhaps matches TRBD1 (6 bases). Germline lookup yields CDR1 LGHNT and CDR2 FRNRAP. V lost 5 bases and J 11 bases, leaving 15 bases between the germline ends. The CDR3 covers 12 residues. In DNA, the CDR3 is TGTGCTAGTGGTGCCCCTCAGGGGACGGCTTTCTTT. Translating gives CASGAPQGTAFF. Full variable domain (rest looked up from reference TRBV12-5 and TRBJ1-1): DARVTQTPRHKVTEMGQEVTMRCQPILGHNTVFWYRQTMMQGLELLAYFRNRAPLDDSGMPKDRFSAEMPDATLATLKIQPSEPRDSAVYFCASGAPQGTAFFGQGTRLTVV.

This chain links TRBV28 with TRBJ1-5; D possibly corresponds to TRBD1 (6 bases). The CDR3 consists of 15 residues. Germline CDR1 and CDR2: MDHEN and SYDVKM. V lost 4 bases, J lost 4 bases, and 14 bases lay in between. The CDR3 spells CASSSGGTQNQPQHF. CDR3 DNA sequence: TGTGCCAGCAGTTCGGGGGGGACACAAAATCAGCCCCAGCATTTT.

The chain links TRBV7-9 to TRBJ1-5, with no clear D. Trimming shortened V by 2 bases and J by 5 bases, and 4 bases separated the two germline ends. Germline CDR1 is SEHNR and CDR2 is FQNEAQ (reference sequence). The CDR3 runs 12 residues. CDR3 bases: TGTGCCAGCAGCTTACCAGATCAGCCCCAGCATTTT. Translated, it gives CASSLPDQPQHF. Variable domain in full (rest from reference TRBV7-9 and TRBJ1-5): DTGVSQNPRHKITKRGQNVTFRCDPISEHNRLYWYRQTLGQGPEFLTYFQNEAQLEKSRLLSDRFSAERPKGSFSTLEIQRTEQGDSAMYLCASSLPDQPQHFGDGTRLSIL.

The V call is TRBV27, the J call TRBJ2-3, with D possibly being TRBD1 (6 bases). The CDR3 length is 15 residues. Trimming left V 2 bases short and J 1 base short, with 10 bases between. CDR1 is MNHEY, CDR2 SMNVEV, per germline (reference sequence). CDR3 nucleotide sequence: TGTGCCAGCAGTTTAGGGGGCGGGCGCACAGATACGCAGTATTTT. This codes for CASSLGGGRTDTQYF.

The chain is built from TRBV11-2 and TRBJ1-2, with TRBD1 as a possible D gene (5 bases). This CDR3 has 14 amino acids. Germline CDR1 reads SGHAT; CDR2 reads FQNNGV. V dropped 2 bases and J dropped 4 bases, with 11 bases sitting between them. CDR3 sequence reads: CASSLRPGGYGYTF. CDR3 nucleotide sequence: TGTGCCAGCAGCTTAAGGCCCGGGGGCTATGGCTACACCTTC.